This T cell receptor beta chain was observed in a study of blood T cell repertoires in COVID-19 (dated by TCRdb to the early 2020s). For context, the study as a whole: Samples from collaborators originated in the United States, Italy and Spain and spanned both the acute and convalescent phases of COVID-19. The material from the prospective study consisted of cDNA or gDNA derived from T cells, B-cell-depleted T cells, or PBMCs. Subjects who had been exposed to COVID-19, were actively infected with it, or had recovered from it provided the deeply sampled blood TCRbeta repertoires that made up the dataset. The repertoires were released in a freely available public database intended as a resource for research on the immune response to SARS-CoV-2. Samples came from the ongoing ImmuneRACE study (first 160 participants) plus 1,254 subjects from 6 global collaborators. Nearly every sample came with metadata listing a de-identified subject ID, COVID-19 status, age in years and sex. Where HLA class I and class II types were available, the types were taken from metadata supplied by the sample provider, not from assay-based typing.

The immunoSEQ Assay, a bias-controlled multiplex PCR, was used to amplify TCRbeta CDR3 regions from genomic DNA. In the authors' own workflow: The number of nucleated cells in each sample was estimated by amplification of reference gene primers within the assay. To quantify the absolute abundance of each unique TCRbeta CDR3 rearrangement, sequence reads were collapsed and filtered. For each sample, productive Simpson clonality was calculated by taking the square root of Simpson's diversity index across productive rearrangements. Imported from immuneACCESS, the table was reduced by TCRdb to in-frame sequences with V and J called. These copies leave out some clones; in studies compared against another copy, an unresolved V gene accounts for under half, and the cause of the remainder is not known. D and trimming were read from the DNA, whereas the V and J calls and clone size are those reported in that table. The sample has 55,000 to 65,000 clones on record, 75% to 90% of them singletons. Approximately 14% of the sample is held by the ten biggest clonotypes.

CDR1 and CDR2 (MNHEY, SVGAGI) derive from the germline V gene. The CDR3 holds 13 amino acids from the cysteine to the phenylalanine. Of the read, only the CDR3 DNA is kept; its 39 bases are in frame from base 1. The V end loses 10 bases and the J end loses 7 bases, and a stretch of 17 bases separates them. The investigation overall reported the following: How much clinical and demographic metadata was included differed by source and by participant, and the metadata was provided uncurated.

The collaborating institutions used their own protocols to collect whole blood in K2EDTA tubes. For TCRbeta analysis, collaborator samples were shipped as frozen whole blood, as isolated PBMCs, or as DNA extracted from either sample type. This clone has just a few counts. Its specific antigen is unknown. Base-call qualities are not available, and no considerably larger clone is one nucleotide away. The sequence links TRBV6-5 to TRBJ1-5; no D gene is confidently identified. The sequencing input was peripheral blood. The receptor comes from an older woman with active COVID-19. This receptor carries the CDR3 CATSTEAGQPQHF. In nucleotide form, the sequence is TGTGCCACCTCCACTGAGGCCGGGCAGCCCCAGCATTTT.